Each of the 29 T cell receptor beta chains below was sequenced from the same sample in a study of Graves' ophthalmopathy and Graves' hyperthyroidism. Amplifying from RNA transcripts, the study obtained TCR beta CDR3 regions. Second-round multiplex PCR came after first-round RT-PCR with HTBI primers. TCRdb called the multiplex PCR reads again in MiXCR, with one record for every CDR3 protein. Found here are 650,000 to 900,000 distinct CDR3 sequences, around 40% of them singletons; the top ten hold roughly 46%. What was sequenced was peripheral blood. All receptors derive from an adult man with Graves' ophthalmopathy.

CDR3 bases: TGTGCCAGCAGCATTTCCGGGGCTCTGGGAAACACCATATATTTT. Translating it yields CASSISGALGNTIYF. The V gene is TRBV9, the J gene TRBJ1-3; weak D call: TRBD1 (5 bases). The CDR3 covers 15 residues. Germline lookup yields CDR1 SGDLS and CDR2 YYNGEE. The V gene lost 4 bases and the J gene lost 4 bases, with 15 bases spanning the gap.

CDR3 sequence reads: CASSFRFGRQETQYF. The CDR3 region has the DNA TGTGCCAGCAGCTTTCGTTTTGGTAGGCAAGAGACCCAGTACTTC. V gene TRBV5-6 combines with J gene TRBJ2-5; no definite D call. The germline V and J ends were trimmed by 2 bases and 2 bases, with 13 bases remaining between them. Germline V gene lookup returns CDR1 SGHDT and CDR2 YYEEEE. The CDR3 has 15 amino acids.

A word on this clonotype: The junction departs from germline at one end; a sequencing error may be responsible. The chain carries TRBV10-3 and TRBJ1-5, with D possibly being TRBD1 (5 bases). This CDR3 has 15 amino acids. Germline CDR1 and CDR2: ENHRY and SYGVKD. CDR3 protein: CASSEMVTVNQPQHF. The CDR3 nucleotides are TGTGCCAGCAGTGAAATGGTGACAGTCAATCAGCCCCAGCATTTT.

This clonotype was found a few times. The rearrangement uses TRBV9 and TRBJ2-5; tentatively, D is TRBD1 or TRBD2 (5 bases each). Per germline, CDR1 SGDLS and CDR2 YYNGEE. The CDR3 has 15 residues. V dropped 6 bases and J dropped 2 bases, with 17 bases sitting between them. Written as DNA, the CDR3 is TGTGCCAGCAATTCCCGGATGGGGACGCAAGAGACCCAGTACTTC. Protein product: CASNSRMGTQETQYF.

The chain couples TRBV7-4 to TRBJ2-7; 11 bases are shared with TRBD2. Losses at the gene ends were 6 bases for V and 4 bases for J; bases not matched to a gene: 11. This CDR3 is built from 16 residues. Germline-derived CDR1 and CDR2 are SGHVT and SQSDAQ. The CDR3, as DNA: TGTGCCAGCAGTTTTCCTAGCGGGAGGAGCGCTTACGAGCAGTACTTC. Its protein is CASSFPSGRSAYEQYF.

The CDR3 here is CASRTMGGSGNSPLHF. DNA for the CDR3: TGTGCCAGCAGAACCATGGGGGGTAGCGGGAATTCACCCCTCCACTTT. The chain has TRBV11-1 and TRBJ1-6; D might be TRBD1 (5 bases). The CDR3 loop spans 16 amino acids. Germline V gives CDR1 SGHAT, CDR2 FQDESV (reference sequence). Trimming shortened V by 6 bases and J by 7 bases, and 19 bases separated the two germline ends. Combining the CDR3 with reference TRBV11-1 and TRBJ1-6 gives the whole variable domain EAEVAQSPRYKITEKSQAVAFWCDPISGHATLYWYRQILGQGPELLVQFQDESVVDDSQLPKDRFSAERLKGVDSTLKIQPAELGDSAMYLCASRTMGGSGNSPLHFGNGTRLTVT.

The table lists this clonotype with a few counts. The J gene is TRBJ2-7, the V gene TRBV7-9, with a weak D call TRBD1 (6 bases). From germline, CDR1 is SEHNR and CDR2 FQNEAQ (reference sequence). The CDR3 consists of 15 residues. The V and J ends lost 3 bases and 4 bases respectively, with 16 bases between them. The CDR3 nucleotides are TGTGCCAGCAGCTTGGTACCGGGACAAGAATACGAGCAGTACTTC. It translates to CASSLVPGQEYEQYF.

CDR3 amino acids: CASSVSPRGHYEQYF. The CDR3, as DNA: TGTGCCAGCAGCGTATCACCCCGGGGCCACTACGAGCAGTACTTC. The chain uses TRBV12-3 or TRBV12-4 and TRBJ2-7, with D perhaps matching TRBD1 or TRBD2 (5 bases each). The CDR3 extends over 15 amino acids. Trimming stripped 6 bases from V and 3 bases from J, with 18 bases between.

The table lists this clonotype with many counts. The junction does not match germline at one end; this may be a read error. The chain is built from TRBV24-1 and TRBJ1-5; D remains unclear. This CDR3 is 13 amino acids long. Germline lookup yields CDR1 KGHDR and CDR2 SFDVKD. Here the CDR3 DNA reads TGTGCCAGCAGTTACACTCTGTATCAGCCCCAGCATTTT. This codes for CASSYTLYQPQHF.

V is TRBV25-1 and J is TRBJ1-5; D call uncertain. The CDR3 contains 13 residues. Between the trimmed V and J ends, which lost 7 bases and 8 bases, there was a span of 15 bases. CDR1 is MGHDK and CDR2 is SYGVNS in the germline V gene. The CDR3 DNA sequence: TGTGCCAGCACGGGTTCAACCCTCGAGCCCCAGCATTTT. Its protein product is CASTGSTLEPQHF.

The CDR3 DNA is TGTGCCCGCCATCCCGGGACAGCCTATGGCTACACCTTC. It yields the protein CARHPGTAYGYTF. This chain links TRBV15 with TRBJ1-2, with TRBD1 identical over 7 bases. The CDR3 runs to 13 residues. Germline assignment: CDR1 LNHNV and CDR2 YYDKDF (reference sequence). J gave up 4 bases and V 11 bases, and 10 bases lay outside the gene matches.

Comments on this clonotype: It may be a read error: a sequence one base away is much more abundant. The genes are TRBV11-2 and TRBJ1-1, with D possibly being TRBD1 (5 bases). CDR1 and CDR2 from the germline V gene are SGHAT and FQNNGV. The CDR3 length is 15 residues. Trimming stripped 5 bases from V and 0 bases from J, with 13 bases between. The CDR3 DNA is TGTGCCAGCAGCCCCATCGGACACTTGAACACTGAAGCTTTCTTT. Translation gives CASSPIGHLNTEAFF.

The chain recombines TRBV29-1 with TRBJ2-2; 10 nucleotides match TRBD2. From germline, CDR1 is SQVTM and CDR2 ANQGSEA. V lost 4 bases, J lost 7 bases, and 9 bases stayed unmatched. This CDR3 is 15 amino acids long. In DNA, the CDR3 is TGCAGCGTTGGGGGGCTAGCGGGAGAGGACGGGGAGCTGTTTTTT. Protein: CSVGGLAGEDGELFF.

The CDR3 DNA reads TGCAGCGTTGCTTTAGGGGTGGTCACCGGGGAGCTGTTTTTT. This gives the protein CSVALGVVTGELFF. The rearrangement links TRBV29-1 to TRBJ2-2; possible D gene TRBD1, 5 bases. Germline V gene lookup returns CDR1 SQVTM and CDR2 ANQGSEA. The CDR3 is 14 amino acids. With 4 bases removed from V and 4 bases from J, the gap between germline ends came to 13 bases.

As to this clonotype: As the CDR3 is not closed by the conserved phenylalanine or tryptophan, this likely results from a read error. The J gene is TRBJ2-5, the V gene TRBV11-2; D is unresolved. CDR1 and CDR2 from the germline V gene are SGHAT and FQNNGV. The V end lost 1 base, the J end lost 2 bases, and 5 bases lay between the germline ends. This CDR3 is built from 13 residues. The CDR3 here is CASSLGKQETQYL. The CDR3 region has the DNA TGTGCCAGCAGCTTAGGGAAGCAAGAGACCCAGTACCTC.

There are many counts of this clonotype. The chain carries TRBV19 and TRBJ1-6, with TRBD1 matching over 9 bases. Germline V gene data show CDR1 as LNHDA and CDR2 as SQIVND (reference sequence). The V gene end was trimmed by 9 bases and the J gene end by 8 bases; junction bases not matched to a gene: 8. The CDR3 is 14 residues long. The DNA of the CDR3 is TGTGCCAGCGGTGGGGACAGGGAGTATTCACCCCTCCACTTT. Its protein is CASGGDREYSPLHF.

The chain has TRBV29-1 and TRBJ1-2; tentatively, D is TRBD1 (5 bases). V was pared by 2 bases and J by 7 bases, with 11 bases between. This CDR3 region has 12 residues. The germline gives CDR1 SQVTM, CDR2 ANQGSEA. This CDR3 reads CSVESPGSGYTF. The CDR3 region has the DNA TGCAGCGTTGAATCCCCAGGGAGTGGCTACACCTTC.

This sequence joins TRBV20-1 and TRBJ2-5; D uncertain. V lost 3 bases and J lost 4, with 18 bases in between. The CDR3 contains 15 residues. Germline V gives CDR1 DFQATT, CDR2 SNEGSKA (reference sequence). As DNA, the CDR3 is TGCAGTGCTAGTGGTCCCACCGGGTGCGGAGAGACCCAGTACTTC. This encodes CSASGPTGCGETQYF.

This clonotype was seen many times. V usage is TRBV2 and J usage is TRBJ1-4, with TRBD1 matching over 7 bases. The V segment lost 7 bases and the J segment 3 bases; nucleotides outside the gene matches: 5. CDR3 length: 14 amino acids. CDR1 SNHLY and CDR2 FYNNEI come from the germline V gene. The CDR3 bases are TGTGCCAGCAAGCCCGGGACAGCTAATGAAAAACTGTTTTTT. It translates to CASKPGTANEKLFF.

CDR3 sequence reads: CASSLDPGQNQPQHF. The CDR3 nucleotides are TGTGCCAGCAGTTTAGATCCAGGGCAGAATCAGCCCCAGCATTTT. This rearrangement joins TRBV12-3 or TRBV12-4 to TRBJ1-5, with D perhaps matching TRBD1 (5 bases). V dropped 1 base and J dropped 4 bases, with 11 bases sitting between them. This CDR3 comprises 15 residues.

The V gene is TRBV9, the J gene TRBJ2-5; D is unresolved. The CDR3 extends over 14 amino acids. From germline, CDR1 is SGDLS and CDR2 YYNGEE. The V end lost 4 bases, the J end lost 4 bases, and 14 bases lay between the germline ends. In DNA form, the CDR3 reads TGTGCCAGCAGCACGGGTGAGAGCGCAGAGACCCAGTACTTC. It specifies CASSTGESAETQYF.

This clonotype was counted many times. The chain uses TRBV5-8 and TRBJ1-1; possible D gene TRBD1, 6 bases. The CDR3 covers 13 residues. Trimming took off 3 bases at V and 1 base at J, with 7 bases between the two ends. The germline V gene has CDR1 SGHTS and CDR2 YDEGEE. The CDR3 region has the DNA TGTGCCAGCAGCTGGGGACAGAACACTGAAGCTTTCTTT. Translating gives CASSWGQNTEAFF. Complete variable domain (other parts from reference TRBV5-8 and TRBJ1-1): EAGVTQSPTHLIKTRGQQATLRCSPISGHTSVYWYQQALGLGLQFLLWYDEGEERNRGNFPPRFSGRQFPNYSSELNVNALELEDSALYLCASSWGQNTEAFFGQGTRLTVV.

The J gene is TRBJ1-2, the V gene TRBV20-1; possibly TRBD1 for D (6 bases). Trimming shortened V by 2 bases and J by 5 bases, and 12 bases separated the two germline ends. The CDR3 totals 13 residues. The V gene's germline CDR1 is DFQATT and CDR2 SNEGSKA (reference sequence). The CDR3: CSARQGNGYGYTF. The DNA of the CDR3 is TGCAGTGCTAGACAGGGGAATGGGTATGGCTACACCTTC.

This clonotype showed up many times. The chain recombines TRBV20-1 with TRBJ1-1; no firm D call. Looked up from germline, CDR1 is DFQATT and CDR2 is SNEGSKA (reference sequence). The CDR3 runs 12 residues. V dropped 5 bases and J dropped 1 base, with 8 bases sitting between them. CDR3 DNA sequence: TGCAGTGCTGGAAGACCGAACACTGAAGCTTTCTTT. Encoded protein: CSAGRPNTEAFF.

This clonotype showed up just a few times. The genes are TRBV9 and TRBJ1-5; 7 positions agree with TRBD1. The CDR3 spans 15 residues. V shed 0 bases, J shed 5 bases, and the junction held 5 bases outside the gene matches. Germline CDR1 SGDLS, CDR2 YYNGEE. The CDR3 reads CASSVEGTEDQPQHF. The CDR3 DNA follows: TGTGCCAGCAGCGTAGAAGGGACAGAAGATCAGCCCCAGCATTTT.

This clonotype was observed many times. CDR3 nucleotide sequence: TGCGCCAGCACGACTAGCGGAACCTCCTACGAGCAGTACTTC. It encodes CASTTSGTSYEQYF. This chain connects TRBV5-1 to TRBJ2-7; TRBD2 matches at 9 bases. V dropped 6 bases and J dropped 0; count of bases not matched to a gene: 4. The CDR3 loop spans 14 amino acids. Germline V gene sequence: CDR1 SGHRS, CDR2 YFSETQ. Full variable domain (rest looked up from reference TRBV5-1 and TRBJ2-7): KAGVTQTPRYLIKTRGQQVTLSCSPISGHRSVSWYQQTPGQGLQFLFEYFSETQRNKGNFPGRFSGRQFSNSRSEMNVSTLELGDSALYLCASTTSGTSYEQYFGPGTRLTVT.

The chain employs TRBV20-1 and TRBJ2-7; 9 nucleotides match TRBD2. CDR1 is DFQATT, CDR2 SNEGSKA, per germline (reference sequence). The CDR3 has 15 amino acids. Trimming took 3 bases from V and 6 from J; bases not matched to a gene: 12. CDR3 amino acids: CSARALAGGLFEQYF. CDR3 DNA: TGCAGTGCTAGGGCACTAGCGGGTGGCCTTTTCGAGCAGTACTTC.

This chain uses TRBV24-1 with TRBJ1-1, with 9 positions matching TRBD1. Germline V gene data show CDR1 as KGHDR and CDR2 as SFDVKD. The CDR3 totals 16 residues. The J segment lost 4 bases and the V segment lost 2 bases, leaving 7 bases of the junction unmatched. CDR3 sequence reads: CATSDSGTGQPTEAFF. DNA of the CDR3: TGTGCCACCAGTGATTCGGGGACAGGGCAGCCCACTGAAGCTTTCTTT.

To note about this clonotype: A much larger clone differs from this one at a single base, so this may be a read error. J is TRBJ2-5 and V is TRBV7-2; a weak D match, TRBD2 (6 bases). The germline CDR1 and CDR2 sequences are SGHTA and FQGNSA. The CDR3 totals 13 residues. Here the CDR3 DNA reads TGTGCCAGCAGCGGGGGGTCCCCGGAGACCCAGTGCTTC. It translates to CASSGGSPETQCF.